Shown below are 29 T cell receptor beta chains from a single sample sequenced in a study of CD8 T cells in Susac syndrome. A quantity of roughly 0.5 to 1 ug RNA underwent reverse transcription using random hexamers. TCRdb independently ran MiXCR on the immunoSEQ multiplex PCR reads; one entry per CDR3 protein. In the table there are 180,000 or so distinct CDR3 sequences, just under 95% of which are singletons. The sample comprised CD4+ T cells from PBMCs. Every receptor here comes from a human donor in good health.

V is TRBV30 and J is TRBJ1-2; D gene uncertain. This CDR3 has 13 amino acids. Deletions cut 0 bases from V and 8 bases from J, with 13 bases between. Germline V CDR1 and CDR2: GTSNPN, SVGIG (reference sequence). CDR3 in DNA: TGTGCCTGGAGTGTACTGGACGGTAACGGCTACACCTTC. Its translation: CAWSVLDGNGYTF.

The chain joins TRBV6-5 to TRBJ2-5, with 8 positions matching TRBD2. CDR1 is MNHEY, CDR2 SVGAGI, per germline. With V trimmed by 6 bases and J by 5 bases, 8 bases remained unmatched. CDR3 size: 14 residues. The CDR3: CASRISGAEETQYF. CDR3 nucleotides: TGTGCCAGCAGGATTAGCGGGGCGGAGGAGACCCAGTACTTC.

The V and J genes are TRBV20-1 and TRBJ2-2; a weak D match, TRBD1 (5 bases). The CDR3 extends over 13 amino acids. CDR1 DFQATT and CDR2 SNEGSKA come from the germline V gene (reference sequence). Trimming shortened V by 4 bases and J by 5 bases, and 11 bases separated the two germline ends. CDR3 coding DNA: TGCAGTGCTATGGTAGGGGCGACCGGGGAGCTGTTTTTT. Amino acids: CSAMVGATGELFF.

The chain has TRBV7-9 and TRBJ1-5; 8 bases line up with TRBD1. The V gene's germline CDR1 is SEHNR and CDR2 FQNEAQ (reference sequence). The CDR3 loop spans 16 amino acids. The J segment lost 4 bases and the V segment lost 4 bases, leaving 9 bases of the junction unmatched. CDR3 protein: CASSSPGTGLNQPQHF. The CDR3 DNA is TGTGCCAGCAGCTCACCCGGGACAGGACTGAATCAGCCCCAGCATTTT.

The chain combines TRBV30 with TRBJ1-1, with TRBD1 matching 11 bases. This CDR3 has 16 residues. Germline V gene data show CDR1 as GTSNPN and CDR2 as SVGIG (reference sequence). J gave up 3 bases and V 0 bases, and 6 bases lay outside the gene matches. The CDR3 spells CAWSVVWDRGYTEAFF. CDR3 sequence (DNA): TGTGCCTGGAGTGTAGTCTGGGACAGGGGGTACACTGAAGCTTTCTTT.

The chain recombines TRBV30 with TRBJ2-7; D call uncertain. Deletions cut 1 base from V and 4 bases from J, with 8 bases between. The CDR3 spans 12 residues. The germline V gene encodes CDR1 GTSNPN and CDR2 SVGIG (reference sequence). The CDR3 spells CAWSAYGYEQYF. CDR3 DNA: TGTGCCTGGAGTGCTTACGGTTACGAGCAGTACTTC.

The CDR3 nucleotides are TGCAGTGCCATCTACCCTGGAGGGGGCGTGGGGAATCAGCCCCAGCATTTT. Translating it yields CSAIYPGGGVGNQPQHF. This chain connects TRBV20-1 to TRBJ1-5; 7 bases map to TRBD1. Unmatched junction bases numbered 18, after V lost 6 bases and J lost 4 bases. Germline V gives CDR1 DFQATT, CDR2 SNEGSKA (reference sequence). This CDR3 spans 17 amino acids.

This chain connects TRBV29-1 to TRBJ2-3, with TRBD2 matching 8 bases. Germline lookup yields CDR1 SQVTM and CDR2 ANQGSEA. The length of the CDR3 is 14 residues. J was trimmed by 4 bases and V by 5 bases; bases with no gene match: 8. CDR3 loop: CSVYGLAEADTQYF. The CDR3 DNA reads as TGCAGCGTTTATGGACTAGCAGAGGCAGATACGCAGTATTTT.

CDR3 DNA: TGTGCCAGCAGTCCGATCTGGACAGGCACAGATACGCAGTATTTT. This gives the protein CASSPIWTGTDTQYF. This sequence joins TRBV27 and TRBJ2-3; perhaps TRBD1 as D (6 bases). Germline V gene sequence: CDR1 MNHEY, CDR2 SMNVEV (reference sequence). The germline V and J ends were trimmed by 5 bases and 1 base, with 13 bases remaining between them. This CDR3 comprises 15 residues.

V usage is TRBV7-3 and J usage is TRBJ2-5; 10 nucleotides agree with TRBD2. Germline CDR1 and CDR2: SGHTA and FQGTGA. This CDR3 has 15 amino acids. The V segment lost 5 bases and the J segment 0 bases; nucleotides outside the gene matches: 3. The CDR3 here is CASSRAGGYQETQYF. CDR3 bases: TGTGCCAGCAGCCGAGCGGGGGGGTACCAAGAGACCCAGTACTTC. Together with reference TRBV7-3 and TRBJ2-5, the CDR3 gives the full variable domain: GAGVSQTPSNKVTEKGKYVELRCDPISGHTALYWYRQSLGQGPEFLIYFQGTGAADDSGLPNDRFFAVRPEGSVSTLKIQRTERGDSAVYLCASSRAGGYQETQYFGPGTRLLVL.

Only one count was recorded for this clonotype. Here the CDR3 DNA reads TGTGCCAGCATAAGGCAGGGGACGTACGAGCAGTACTTC. Translated: CASIRQGTYEQYF. The chain carries TRBV6-5 and TRBJ2-7; D may be TRBD1 (6 bases). The germline V gene encodes CDR1 MNHEY and CDR2 SVGAGI. The V and J ends lost 7 bases and 4 bases respectively, with 14 bases between them. This CDR3 has 13 amino acids.

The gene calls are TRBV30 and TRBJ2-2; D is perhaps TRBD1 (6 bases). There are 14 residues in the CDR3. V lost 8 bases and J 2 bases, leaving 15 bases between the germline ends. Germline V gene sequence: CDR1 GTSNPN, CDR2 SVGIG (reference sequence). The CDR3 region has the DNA TGTGCCAGCAGTGGGGACACCAACACCGGGGAGCTGTTTTTT. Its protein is CASSGDTNTGELFF.

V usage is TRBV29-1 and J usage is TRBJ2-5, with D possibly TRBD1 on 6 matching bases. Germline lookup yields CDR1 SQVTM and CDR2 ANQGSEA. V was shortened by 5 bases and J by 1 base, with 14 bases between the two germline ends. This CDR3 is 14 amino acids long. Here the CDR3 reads CSVLTGYVQETQYF. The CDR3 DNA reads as TGCAGCGTTTTGACAGGATACGTCCAAGAGACCCAGTACTTC.

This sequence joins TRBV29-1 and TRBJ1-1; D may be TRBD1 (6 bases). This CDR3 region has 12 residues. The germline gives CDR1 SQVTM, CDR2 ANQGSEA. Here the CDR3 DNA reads TGCAGTGTAGCTGGACAGAAGATGGACGCTTTCTTT. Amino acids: CSVAGQKMDAFF.

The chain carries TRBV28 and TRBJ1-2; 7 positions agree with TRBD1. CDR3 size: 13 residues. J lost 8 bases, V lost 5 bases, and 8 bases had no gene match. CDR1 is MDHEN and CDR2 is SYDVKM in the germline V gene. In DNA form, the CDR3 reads TGTGCCAGCAGTACCCGGGACAGCGAAGGCTACACCTTC. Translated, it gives CASSTRDSEGYTF.

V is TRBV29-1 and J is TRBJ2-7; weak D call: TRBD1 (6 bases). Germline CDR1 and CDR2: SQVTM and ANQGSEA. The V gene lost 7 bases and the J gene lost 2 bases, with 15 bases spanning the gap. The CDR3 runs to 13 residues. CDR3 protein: CSGPTGPTYEQYF. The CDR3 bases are TGCAGCGGCCCGACAGGCCCAACCTACGAGCAGTACTTC.

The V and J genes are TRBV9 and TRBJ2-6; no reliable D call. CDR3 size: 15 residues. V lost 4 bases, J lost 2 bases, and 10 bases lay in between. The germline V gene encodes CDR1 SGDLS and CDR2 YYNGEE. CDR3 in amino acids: CASSPLGTGANVLTF. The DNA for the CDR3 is TGTGCCAGCAGCCCCCTGGGTACTGGGGCCAACGTCCTGACTTTC.

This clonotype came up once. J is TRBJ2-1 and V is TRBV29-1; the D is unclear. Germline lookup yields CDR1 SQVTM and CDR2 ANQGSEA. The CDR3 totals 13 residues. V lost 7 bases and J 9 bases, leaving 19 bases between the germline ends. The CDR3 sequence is CSALSRPGSEQFF. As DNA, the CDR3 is TGCAGCGCGCTAAGTCGGCCAGGTTCTGAGCAGTTCTTC.

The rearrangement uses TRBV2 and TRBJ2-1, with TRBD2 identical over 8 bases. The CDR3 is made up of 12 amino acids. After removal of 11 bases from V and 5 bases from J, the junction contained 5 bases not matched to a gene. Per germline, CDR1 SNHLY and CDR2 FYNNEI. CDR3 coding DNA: TGTGCCGGAGCGGGGGCGAACAATGAGCAGTTCTTC. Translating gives CAGAGANNEQFF.

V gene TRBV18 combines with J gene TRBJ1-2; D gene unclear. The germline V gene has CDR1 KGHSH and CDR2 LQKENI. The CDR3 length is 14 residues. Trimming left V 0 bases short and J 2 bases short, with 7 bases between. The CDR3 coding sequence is TGTGCCAGCTCACCACCGTCAGTGAACTATGGCTACACCTTC. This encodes CASSPPSVNYGYTF.

The CDR3 sequence is CASSQTDNYGYTF. The CDR3 DNA follows: TGTGCCAGCAGTCAGACAGATAACTATGGCTACACCTTC. The chain recombines TRBV6-5 with TRBJ1-2, with D maybe TRBD1 (5 bases). The CDR3 is 13 residues long. Trimming left V 5 bases short and J 1 base short, with 8 bases between. Germline CDR1 reads MNHEY; CDR2 reads SVGAGI.

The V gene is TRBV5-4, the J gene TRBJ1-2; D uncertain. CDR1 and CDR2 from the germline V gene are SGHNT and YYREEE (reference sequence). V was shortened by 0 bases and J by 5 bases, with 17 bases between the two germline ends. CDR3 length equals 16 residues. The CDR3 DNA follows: TGTGCCAGCAGCTTGGCTACCCTCGGAACAGAATATGGCTACACCTTC. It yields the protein CASSLATLGTEYGYTF.

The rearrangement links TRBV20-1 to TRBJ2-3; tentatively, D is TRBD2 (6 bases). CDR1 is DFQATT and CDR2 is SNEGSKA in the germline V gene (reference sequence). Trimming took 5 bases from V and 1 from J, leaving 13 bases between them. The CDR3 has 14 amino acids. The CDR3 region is CSAPGTVGTDTQYF. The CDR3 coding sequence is TGCAGTGCTCCTGGGACTGTCGGCACAGATACGCAGTATTTT.

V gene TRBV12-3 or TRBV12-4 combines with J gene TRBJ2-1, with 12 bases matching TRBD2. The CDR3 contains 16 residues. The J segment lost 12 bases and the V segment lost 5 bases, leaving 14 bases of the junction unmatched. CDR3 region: CASSPSGGAAARGQFF. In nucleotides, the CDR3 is TGTGCCAGCAGTCCTAGCGGGGGGGCCGCTGCCCGGGGGCAGTTCTTC.

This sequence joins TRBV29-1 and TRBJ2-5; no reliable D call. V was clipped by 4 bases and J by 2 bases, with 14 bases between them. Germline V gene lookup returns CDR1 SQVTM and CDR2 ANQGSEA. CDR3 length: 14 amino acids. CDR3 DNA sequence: TGCAGCGTTGCTGGGGTCTTAGTACAAGAGACCCAGTACTTC. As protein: CSVAGVLVQETQYF.

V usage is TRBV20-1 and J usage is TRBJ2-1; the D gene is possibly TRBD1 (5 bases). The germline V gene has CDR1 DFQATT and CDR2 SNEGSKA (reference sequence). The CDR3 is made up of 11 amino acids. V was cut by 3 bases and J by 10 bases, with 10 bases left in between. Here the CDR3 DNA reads TGCAGTGCTAGCCCCAGGGAAGAGCAGTTCTTC. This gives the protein CSASPREEQFF.

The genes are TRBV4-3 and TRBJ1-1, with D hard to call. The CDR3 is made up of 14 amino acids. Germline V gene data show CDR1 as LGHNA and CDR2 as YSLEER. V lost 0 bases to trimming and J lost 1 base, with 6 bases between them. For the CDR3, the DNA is TGCGCCAGCAGCCAAGAAGCGGGGAACACTGAAGCTTTCTTT. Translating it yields CASSQEAGNTEAFF.

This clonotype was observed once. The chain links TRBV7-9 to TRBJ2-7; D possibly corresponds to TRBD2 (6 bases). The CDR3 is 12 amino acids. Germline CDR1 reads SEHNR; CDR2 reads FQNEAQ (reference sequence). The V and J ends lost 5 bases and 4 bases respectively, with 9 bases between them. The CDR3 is CASSPREYEQYF. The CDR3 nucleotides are TGTGCCAGCAGCCCGCGGGAATACGAGCAGTACTTC.

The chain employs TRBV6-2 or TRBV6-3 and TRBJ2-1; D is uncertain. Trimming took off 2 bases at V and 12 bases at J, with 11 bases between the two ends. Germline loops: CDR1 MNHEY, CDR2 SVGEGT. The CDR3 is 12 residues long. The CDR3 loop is CASSYPVPRQFF. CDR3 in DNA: TGTGCCAGCAGTTACCCCGTTCCCAGGCAGTTCTTC.